This T cell receptor (beta chain) was recovered during a study of T cells in Graves' hyperthyroidism and ophthalmopathy. Clinical symptoms, serum thyroxine, TRAb, thyroid ultrasound and orbital computed tomography informed diagnoses. Cells are PBMCs isolated from more than 8.5 ml of fresh blood. TCR beta CDR3 region amplification was performed from RNA transcripts. With the HTBI primer set, the TCR CDR3 went through a first round of RT-PCR. TCRdb re-derived calls from the multiplex PCR reads in MiXCR, one entry per CDR3 protein. The data show 500,000 to 650,000 distinct CDR3 sequences, about 14% seen once. The CDR3 sequence is 14 residues long. The V gene's germline CDR1 is SGDLS and CDR2 YYNGEE. The trim removed 4 bases at V and 6 bases at J, leaving 8 bases unmatched.

Sequencing was done on a sample of blood. The chain uses TRBV9 and TRBJ2-7; TRBD1 matches at 9 bases. The clonotype was recovered from a woman aged 50 to 65 with Graves' ophthalmopathy. CDR3 in amino acids: CASSRGDRVREQYF. CDR3 in DNA: TGTGCCAGCAGCCGGGGGGACAGGGTCCGCGAGCAGTACTTC.